The clone carrying this T cell receptor (beta chain) was observed a few times. Germline CDR1 is LNHNV and CDR2 is YYDKDF (reference sequence). The J segment lost 3 bases and the V segment lost 0 bases, leaving 9 bases of the junction unmatched. This CDR3 contains 17 residues. From the RT-PCR reads, TCRdb called clonotypes with MiXCR, one entry per CDR3 protein. There are 650,000 to 800,000 distinct CDR3 sequences in the sample; 13% to 15% occur only once, and 3% to 4.5% lies in the top ten. Sequencing was done on a sample of memory CD4+ T cells from blood. The chain is built from TRBV15 and TRBJ2-7; TRBD1 matches 9 bases. The clonotype was recovered from a female donor in good health, serving as a healthy control. The CDR3 reads CATSRDVGTGFGYEQYF. DNA for the CDR3: TGTGCCACCAGCAGAGACGTCGGGACAGGGTTTGGCTACGAGCAGTACTTC. Full variable domain (remainder filled in from reference TRBV15 and TRBJ2-7): DAMVIQNPRYQVTQFGKPVTLSCSQTLNHNVMYWYQQKSSQAPKLLFHYYDKDFNNEADTPDNFQSRRPNTSFCFLDIRSPGLGDTAMYLCATSRDVGTGFGYEQYFGPGTRLTVT.